Each of the 26 T cell receptor beta chains below was sequenced from the same sample in a study of cytomegalovirus exposure and HLA in healthy donors (TCRdb year 2017). The method behind the library was the immunoSEQ multiplex PCR assay. For the multiplex PCR, a mixture combining 60 forward primers for TCR Vbeta segments and 13 reverse primers for TCR Jbeta segments was used. Not all clones reach the TCRdb copy of this immuneACCESS table, which keeps in-frame sequences only. Checked studies attribute under half of the gap to unresolved V genes and leave the rest unexplained. The sample data list about 150,000 clones, and around 68% of these were observed just once. 2.1% of the sample rests with the top ten. Sample: PBMCs. The origin of the receptors is a man aged 30 to 45 in good health and CMV-seronegative.

V and J are TRBV27 and TRBJ2-2; D uncertain. CDR3 length: 12 residues. With 7 bases removed from V and 7 bases from J, the gap between germline ends came to 10 bases. CDR1 is MNHEY and CDR2 is SMNVEV in the germline V gene (reference sequence). CDR3 protein: CASTLLGGELFF. The CDR3 bases are TGTGCCAGCACCCTACTCGGCGGGGAGCTGTTTTTT.

Worth noting for this clone: This sample includes further DNA sequences coding for the same CDR3. The rearrangement links TRBV28 to TRBJ1-2; TRBD1 aligns across 7 bases. The CDR3 has 14 residues. Per the germline V gene, CDR1 is MDHEN and CDR2 is SYDVKM. Losses at the gene ends were 4 bases for V and 2 bases for J; bases not matched to a gene: 4. As DNA, the CDR3 is TGTGCCAGCAGTTCCGGGACAGAGAACTATGGCTACACCTTC. Its protein product is CASSSGTENYGYTF.

The V and J genes are TRBV5-1 and TRBJ1-4; D is perhaps TRBD1 (6 bases). V lost 1 base, J lost 6 bases, and 10 bases lay in between. CDR1 is SGHRS and CDR2 is YFSETQ in the germline V gene. This CDR3 comprises 14 residues. DNA for the CDR3: TGCGCCAGCAGCTTGAGGGGGTCGGATGAAAAACTGTTTTTT. Encoded protein: CASSLRGSDEKLFF.

The chain joins TRBV5-1 to TRBJ2-2, with a possible D match to TRBD1 (5 bases). Germline V gene lookup returns CDR1 SGHRS and CDR2 YFSETQ. The CDR3 totals 15 residues. V lost 4 bases and J lost 6, with 16 bases in between. The CDR3 sequence: CASSGDLQVSGELFF. The CDR3 nucleotides read TGCGCCAGCAGCGGCGACCTACAGGTTTCCGGGGAGCTGTTTTTT. Combining the CDR3 with reference TRBV5-1 and TRBJ2-2 gives the whole variable domain KAGVTQTPRYLIKTRGQQVTLSCSPISGHRSVSWYQQTPGQGLQFLFEYFSETQRNKGNFPGRFSGRQFSNSRSEMNVSTLELGDSALYLCASSGDLQVSGELFFGEGSRLTVL.

In nucleotides, the CDR3 is TGTGCCAGCAGCGAGGGGGACAGGGTATTTGCTGAAAAACTGTTTTTT. It encodes CASSEGDRVFAEKLFF. This chain joins TRBV9 and TRBJ1-4, with 9 bases that match TRBD1. The CDR3 is 16 residues long. CDR1 and CDR2 from the germline V gene are SGDLS and YYNGEE. V lost 3 bases and J lost 7; bases outside the gene matches: 10.

The chain joins TRBV19 to TRBJ2-1; TRBD2 matches 9 bases. The CDR3 extends over 14 amino acids. Unmatched junction bases numbered 7, after V lost 6 bases and J lost 7 bases. CDR1 and CDR2 (germline): LNHDA, SQIVND (reference sequence). The chain's CDR3 is CASRSLAGSNEQFF. The CDR3 DNA reads as TGTGCCAGTAGATCCCTAGCGGGGTCGAATGAGCAGTTCTTC.

This chain connects TRBV7-2 to TRBJ2-3; TRBD2 might be the D (6 bases). V gave up 1 base and J gave up 4 bases, with 12 bases separating them. The CDR3 extends over 15 amino acids. Germline values: CDR1 SGHTA, CDR2 FQGNSA. The CDR3 sequence is CASSLGGVYSDTQYF. CDR3 nucleotides: TGTGCCAGCAGCTTAGGCGGGGTATATTCAGATACGCAGTATTTT. Together with reference TRBV7-2 and TRBJ2-3, the CDR3 gives the full variable domain: GAGVSQSPSNKVTEKGKDVELRCDPISGHTALYWYRQSLGQGLEFLIYFQGNSAPDKSGLPSDRFSAERTGGSVSTLTIQRTQQEDSAVYLCASSLGGVYSDTQYFGPGTRLTVL.

The chain employs TRBV27 and TRBJ2-7, with 8 positions matching TRBD1. V dropped 6 bases and J dropped 5; count of bases not matched to a gene: 12. Germline V gives CDR1 MNHEY, CDR2 SMNVEV (reference sequence). This CDR3 comprises 15 residues. The CDR3 region has the DNA TGTGCCAGCAGGACGGCCGGGACAGGTTATAACGAGCAGTACTTC. Translated, it gives CASRTAGTGYNEQYF.

CDR3 amino acids: CASTNGGNGYTF. The DNA for the CDR3 is TGTGCCAGTACAAATGGAGGAAACGGCTACACCTTC. The chain has TRBV19 and TRBJ1-2, with D unresolved. The CDR3 has 12 amino acids. Looked up from germline, CDR1 is LNHDA and CDR2 is SQIVND (reference sequence). V gave up 7 bases and J gave up 8 bases, with 14 bases separating them.

The chain couples TRBV2 to TRBJ1-2; D might be TRBD1 (5 bases). Germline V gene lookup returns CDR1 SNHLY and CDR2 FYNNEI. The CDR3 length is 16 residues. Trimming left V 2 bases short and J 4 bases short, with 17 bases between. The CDR3 is CASSEQVLTAVYGYTF. The CDR3 DNA follows: TGTGCCAGCAGTGAACAGGTCTTGACAGCCGTCTATGGCTACACCTTC.

This chain links TRBV4-1 with TRBJ2-3; 13 bases match TRBD2. V lost 1 base to trimming and J lost 0 bases; unmatched junction nucleotides: 7. Germline loops: CDR1 MGHRA, CDR2 YSYEKL. The CDR3 consists of 19 residues. CDR3 in DNA: TGCGCCAGCAGCCAAGTAGGGGGACTAGCGGGGAGTAGCACAGATACGCAGTATTTT. It encodes CASSQVGGLAGSSTDTQYF.

The genes are TRBV5-1 and TRBJ1-1; D perhaps matches TRBD1 (6 bases). Trimming removed 5 bases at V and 4 bases at J, with 12 bases between. Germline V gives CDR1 SGHRS, CDR2 YFSETQ. This CDR3 region has 13 residues. The CDR3 loop reads CASRTGRSTEAFF. Written as DNA, the CDR3 is TGCGCCAGCAGAACAGGGAGAAGCACTGAAGCTTTCTTT.

This clone turned up a few times. The CDR3: CASSPSGREQYF. In nucleotides, the CDR3 is TGCGCCAGCAGTCCCTCAGGGCGGGAGCAGTACTTC. J is TRBJ2-7 and V is TRBV10-2; D is perhaps TRBD1 (5 bases). This CDR3 spans 12 amino acids. Trimming cost V 5 bases and J 7 bases, with 12 bases left between them. Germline values: CDR1 WSHSY, CDR2 SAAADI.

The genes are TRBV5-8 and TRBJ2-5; maybe TRBD1 (6 bases). The V gene lost 4 bases and the J gene lost 1 base, with 14 bases spanning the gap. The CDR3 has 15 residues. Germline CDR1 reads SGHTS; CDR2 reads YDEGEE. The CDR3 region is CASSPRTGPQETQYF. DNA of the CDR3: TGTGCCAGCAGCCCCCGAACAGGGCCCCAAGAGACCCAGTACTTC.

The chain links TRBV7-2 to TRBJ1-1; 8 nucleotides match TRBD1. This CDR3 has 15 amino acids. Looked up from germline, CDR1 is SGHTA and CDR2 is FQGNSA. Trimming took 1 base from V and 5 from J; bases not matched to a gene: 6. Written as DNA, the CDR3 is TGTGCCAGCAGCTTAGAGCAGGGGGCGAGTACTGAAGCTTTCTTT. This codes for CASSLEQGASTEAFF.

The rearrangement uses TRBV2 and TRBJ1-4, with TRBD1 as a possible D gene (6 bases). The germline CDR1 and CDR2 sequences are SNHLY and FYNNEI. V was shortened by 5 bases and J by 5 bases, with 15 bases between the two germline ends. The CDR3 loop spans 15 amino acids. The CDR3, as DNA: TGTGCCAGCAGTAGGGACAACGAAGCAAATGAAAAACTGTTTTTT. Translation gives CASSRDNEANEKLFF.

About this clone: The sample holds other DNA sequences that translate to the same CDR3. This chain uses TRBV7-9 with TRBJ1-1; TRBD1 is a possible D gene (6 bases). The CDR3 is 15 residues long. Germline CDR1 and CDR2: SEHNR and FQNEAQ (reference sequence). Trimming took 0 bases from V and 1 from J, leaving 9 bases between them. The CDR3 coding sequence is TGTGCCAGCAGCTTAGCGCAGGGGAGGAACACTGAAGCTTTCTTT. It specifies CASSLAQGRNTEAFF.

This clone has only one observation. The chain joins TRBV6-1 to TRBJ2-2, with 7 bases matching TRBD2. Germline loops: CDR1 MNHNS, CDR2 SASEGT. The CDR3 totals 13 residues. The V and J ends lost 4 bases and 5 bases, in that order; junction bases with no gene match: 1. The CDR3 loop is CASSVGGTGELFF. CDR3 sequence (DNA): TGTGCCAGCAGTGTGGGGGGGACCGGGGAGCTGTTTTTT.

The chain employs TRBV4-2 and TRBJ2-2; D not resolved. Trimming stripped 3 bases from V and 1 base from J, with 9 bases between. This CDR3 is 15 amino acids long. Germline V lookup: CDR1 LGHNA, CDR2 YNFKEQ. Written as DNA, the CDR3 is TGTGCCAGCAGCCAGCAACTGCTGAACACCGGGGAGCTGTTTTTT. Translation gives CASSQQLLNTGELFF.

This clone occurred once. This chain links TRBV12-5 with TRBJ2-1; possible D gene TRBD2, 7 bases. The germline V gene has CDR1 LGHNT and CDR2 FRNRAP. V gave up 1 base and J gave up 4 bases, with 11 bases separating them. The CDR3 has 15 amino acids. The CDR3 loop is CASGLGAGAYNEQFF. The DNA of the CDR3 is TGTGCTAGTGGTTTGGGGGCGGGGGCGTACAATGAGCAGTTCTTC.

CDR3 protein: CASSQGRTEGYTF. As DNA, the CDR3 is TGCGCCAGCAGCCAAGGTCGGACAGAAGGCTACACCTTC. The genes are TRBV4-3 and TRBJ1-2; perhaps TRBD1 as D (6 bases). Germline values: CDR1 LGHNA, CDR2 YSLEER. V was cut by 1 base and J by 8 bases, with 11 bases left in between. CDR3 length equals 13 residues.

This chain uses TRBV5-8 with TRBJ1-1, with 10 bases fitting TRBD1. V shed 4 bases, J shed 2 bases, and the junction held 2 bases outside the gene matches. In germline, CDR1 is SGHTS, CDR2 YDEGEE. CDR3 length equals 14 residues. The CDR3, as DNA: TGTGCCAGCAGCGGGGACAGGGGCAACACTGAAGCTTTCTTT. Translation: CASSGDRGNTEAFF.

V gene TRBV4-3 combines with J gene TRBJ2-2; TRBD2 matches at 10 bases. The CDR3 has 19 residues. V lost 0 bases to trimming and J lost 3 bases; unmatched junction nucleotides: 10. Germline values: CDR1 LGHNA, CDR2 YSLEER. CDR3 in amino acids: CASSQEAATSGFYTGELFF. CDR3 in DNA: TGCGCCAGCAGCCAAGAGGCGGCGACTAGCGGGTTTTACACCGGGGAGCTGTTTTTT.

A remark on this clone: A read error may account for a junction end that differs from germline. The CDR3 reads CASSQETANQPQNF. The CDR3 nucleotides are TGTGCCAGCAGCCAAGAGACAGCCAATCAGCCCCAGAATTTT. The V and J genes are TRBV4-2 and TRBJ1-5, with D perhaps TRBD1 (5 bases). The CDR3 runs 14 residues. Per the germline V gene, CDR1 is LGHNA and CDR2 is YNFKEQ.

The V call is TRBV7-8, the J call TRBJ2-2; tentative D call: TRBD2 (5 bases). CDR1 and CDR2 from the germline V gene are SGHVS and FQNEAQ. This CDR3 is built from 13 residues. The V and J ends lost 3 bases and 13 bases respectively, with 15 bases between them. CDR3 DNA: TGTGCCAGCAGCTTGGACTTCCTAAATAGGCTGTTTTTT. Translation gives CASSLDFLNRLFF.

This clone has more than one count but fewer than ten. The J gene is TRBJ1-2, the V gene TRBV6-4; a weak D match, TRBD1 (6 bases). V dropped 8 bases and J dropped 8 bases, with 21 bases sitting between them. There are 14 residues in the CDR3. Germline CDR1 MRHNA, CDR2 SNTAGT. CDR3 sequence: CASGNRGGRGGYTF. DNA of the CDR3: TGTGCCAGCGGCAACCGGGGGGGGCGTGGAGGCTACACCTTC.